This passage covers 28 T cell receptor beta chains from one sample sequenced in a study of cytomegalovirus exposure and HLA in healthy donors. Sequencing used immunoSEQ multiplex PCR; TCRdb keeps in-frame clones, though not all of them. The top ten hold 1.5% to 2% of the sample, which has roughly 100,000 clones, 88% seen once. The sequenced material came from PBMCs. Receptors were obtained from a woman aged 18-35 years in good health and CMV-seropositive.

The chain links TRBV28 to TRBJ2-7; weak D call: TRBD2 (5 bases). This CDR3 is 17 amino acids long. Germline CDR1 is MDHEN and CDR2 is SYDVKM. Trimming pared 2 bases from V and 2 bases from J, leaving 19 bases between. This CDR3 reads CASSLPLTRDLPYEQYF. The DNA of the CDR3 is TGTGCCAGCAGTTTACCCCTCACACGGGATCTTCCCTACGAGCAGTACTTC.

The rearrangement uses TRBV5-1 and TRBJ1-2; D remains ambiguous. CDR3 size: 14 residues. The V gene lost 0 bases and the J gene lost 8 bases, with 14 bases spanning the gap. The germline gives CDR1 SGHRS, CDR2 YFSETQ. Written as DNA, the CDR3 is TGCGCCAGCAGCTTGGAATCCAGAATGAGGGGCTACACCTTC. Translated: CASSLESRMRGYTF.

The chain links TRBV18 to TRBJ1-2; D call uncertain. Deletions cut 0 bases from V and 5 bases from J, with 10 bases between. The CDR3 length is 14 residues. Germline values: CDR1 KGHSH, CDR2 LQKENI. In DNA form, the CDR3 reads TGTGCCAGCTCACCACCGGTGGGCCCTTATGGCTACACCTTC. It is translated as CASSPPVGPYGYTF.

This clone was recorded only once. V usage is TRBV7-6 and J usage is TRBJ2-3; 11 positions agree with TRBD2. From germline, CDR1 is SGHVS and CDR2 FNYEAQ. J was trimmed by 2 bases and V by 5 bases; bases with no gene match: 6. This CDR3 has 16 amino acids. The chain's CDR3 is CASSLTSGGHTDTQYF. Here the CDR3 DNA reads TGTGCCAGCAGCCTAACTAGCGGGGGACACACAGATACGCAGTATTTT. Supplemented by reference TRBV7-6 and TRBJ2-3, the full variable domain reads GAGVSQSPRYKVTKRGQDVALRCDPISGHVSLYWYRQALGQGPEFLTYFNYEAQQDKSGLPNDRFSAERPEGSISTLTIQRTEQRDSAMYRCASSLTSGGHTDTQYFGPGTRLTVL.

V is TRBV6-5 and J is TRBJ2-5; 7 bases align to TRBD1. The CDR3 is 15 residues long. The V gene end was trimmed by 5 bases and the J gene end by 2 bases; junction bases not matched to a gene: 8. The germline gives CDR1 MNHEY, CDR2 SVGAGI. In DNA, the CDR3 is TGTGCCAGCAGTACAACAGGGGTACTGCAAGAGACCCAGTACTTC. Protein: CASSTTGVLQETQYF.

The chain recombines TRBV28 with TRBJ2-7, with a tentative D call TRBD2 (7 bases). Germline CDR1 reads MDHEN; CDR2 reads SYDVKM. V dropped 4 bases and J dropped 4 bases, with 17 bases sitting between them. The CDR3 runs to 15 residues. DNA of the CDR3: TGTGCCAGCAGTTCACTTCTACAGGGAGGGTACGAGCAGTACGTC. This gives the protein CASSSLLQGGYEQYV.

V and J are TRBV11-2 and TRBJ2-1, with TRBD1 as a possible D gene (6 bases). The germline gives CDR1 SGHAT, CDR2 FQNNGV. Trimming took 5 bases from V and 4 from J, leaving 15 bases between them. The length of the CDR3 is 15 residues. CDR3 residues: CASSPPRTAYNEQFF. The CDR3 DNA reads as TGTGCCAGCAGCCCCCCCCGGACAGCTTACAATGAGCAGTTCTTC.

The CDR3: CASSFLTDRRSNQPQHF. The CDR3 region has the DNA TGTGCCAGCAGTTTTCTCACGGACAGACGTAGCAATCAGCCCCAGCATTTT. The chain recombines TRBV27 with TRBJ1-5, with D possibly matching TRBD1 (6 bases). Germline V CDR1 and CDR2: MNHEY, SMNVEV (reference sequence). The CDR3 spans 17 residues. Trimming shortened V by 3 bases and J by 0 bases, and 15 bases separated the two germline ends.

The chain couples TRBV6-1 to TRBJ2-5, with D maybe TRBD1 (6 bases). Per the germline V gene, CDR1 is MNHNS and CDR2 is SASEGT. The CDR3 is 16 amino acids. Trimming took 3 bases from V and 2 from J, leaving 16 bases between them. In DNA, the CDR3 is TGTGCCAGCAGTGAGGGGCGGGCAAGGGGGCAAGAGACCCAGTACTTC. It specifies CASSEGRARGQETQYF.

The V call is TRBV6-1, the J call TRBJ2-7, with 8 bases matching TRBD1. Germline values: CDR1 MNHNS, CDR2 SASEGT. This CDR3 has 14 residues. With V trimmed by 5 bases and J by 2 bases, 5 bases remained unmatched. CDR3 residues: CASSSADRAYEQYV. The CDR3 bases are TGTGCCAGCAGTTCCGCGGACAGGGCCTACGAGCAGTACGTC.

The CDR3 region has the DNA TGTGCCAGCAGCGAACGGGGGGGGGAAGATACGCAGTATTTT. Translation gives CASSERGGEDTQYF. The gene calls are TRBV9 and TRBJ2-3, with 8 nucleotides matching TRBD2. V shed 3 bases and J 5 bases; nucleotides not matched to a gene: 5. CDR1 and CDR2 from the germline V gene are SGDLS and YYNGEE. The CDR3 is 14 residues long.

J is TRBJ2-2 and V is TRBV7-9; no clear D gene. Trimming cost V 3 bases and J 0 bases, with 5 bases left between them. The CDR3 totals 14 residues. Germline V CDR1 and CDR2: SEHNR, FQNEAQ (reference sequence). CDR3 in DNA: TGTGCCAGCAGCTTTTCTGCGAACACCGGGGAGCTGTTTTTT. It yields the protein CASSFSANTGELFF. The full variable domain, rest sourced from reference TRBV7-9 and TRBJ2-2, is DTGVSQNPRHKITKRGQNVTFRCDPISEHNRLYWYRQTLGQGPEFLTYFQNEAQLEKSRLLSDRFSAERPKGSFSTLEIQRTEQGDSAMYLCASSFSANTGELFFGEGSRLTVL.

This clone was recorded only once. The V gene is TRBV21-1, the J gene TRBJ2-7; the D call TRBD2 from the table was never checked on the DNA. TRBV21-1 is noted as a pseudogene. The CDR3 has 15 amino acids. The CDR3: CASSKVKLCPHEQYF. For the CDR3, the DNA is TGTGCCAGCAGCAAAGTAAAACTCTGCCCCCACGAGCAGTACTTC.

In nucleotides, the CDR3 is TGTGCCAGCTCACCTATGGACAGGGGTCTAGTCTTCACAGATACGCAGTATTTT. Protein product: CASSPMDRGLVFTDTQYF. V gene TRBV18 combines with J gene TRBJ2-3, with 9 bases matching TRBD1. CDR1 is KGHSH and CDR2 is LQKENI in the germline V gene. CDR3 length: 18 amino acids. Trimming took 3 bases from V and 2 from J; bases not matched to a gene: 12.

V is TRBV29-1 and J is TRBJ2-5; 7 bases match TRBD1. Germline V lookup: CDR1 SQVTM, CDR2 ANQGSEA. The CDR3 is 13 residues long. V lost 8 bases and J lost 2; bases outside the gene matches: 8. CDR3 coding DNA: TGCAGCCTCCGGGACAGACAGCAAGAGACCCAGTACTTC. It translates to CSLRDRQQETQYF.

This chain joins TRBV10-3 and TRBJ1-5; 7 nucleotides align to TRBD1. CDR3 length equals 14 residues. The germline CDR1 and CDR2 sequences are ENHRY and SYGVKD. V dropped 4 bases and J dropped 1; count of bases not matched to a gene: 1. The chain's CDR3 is CAISVQGSNQPQHF. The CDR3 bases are TGTGCCATCAGTGTACAGGGGAGCAATCAGCCCCAGCATTTT.

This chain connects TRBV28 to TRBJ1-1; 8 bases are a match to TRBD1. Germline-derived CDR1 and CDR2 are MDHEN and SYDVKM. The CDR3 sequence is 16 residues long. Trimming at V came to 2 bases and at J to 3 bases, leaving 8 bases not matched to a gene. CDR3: CASSLNQGAGDTEAFF. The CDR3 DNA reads TGTGCCAGCAGTTTAAATCAGGGGGCAGGGGACACTGAAGCTTTCTTT.

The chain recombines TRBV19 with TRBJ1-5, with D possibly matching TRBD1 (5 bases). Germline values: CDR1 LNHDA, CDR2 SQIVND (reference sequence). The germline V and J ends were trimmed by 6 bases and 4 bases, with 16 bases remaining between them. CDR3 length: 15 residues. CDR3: CASSVRTGENQPQHF. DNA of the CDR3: TGTGCCAGTAGCGTACGAACAGGTGAGAATCAGCCCCAGCATTTT.

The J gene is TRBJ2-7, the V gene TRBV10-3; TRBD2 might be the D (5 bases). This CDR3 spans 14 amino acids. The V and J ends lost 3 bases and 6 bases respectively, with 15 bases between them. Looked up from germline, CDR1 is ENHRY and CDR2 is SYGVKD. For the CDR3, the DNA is TGTGCCATCAGTGACCGGACTGGGGAGTTCGAGCAGTACGTC. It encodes CAISDRTGEFEQYV.

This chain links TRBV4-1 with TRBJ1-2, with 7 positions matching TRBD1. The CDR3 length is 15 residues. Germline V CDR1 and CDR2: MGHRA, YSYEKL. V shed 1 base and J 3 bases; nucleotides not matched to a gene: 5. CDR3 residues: CASSQVLGTDYGYTF. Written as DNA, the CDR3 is TGCGCCAGCAGCCAAGTTTTGGGGACAGACTATGGCTACACCTTC.

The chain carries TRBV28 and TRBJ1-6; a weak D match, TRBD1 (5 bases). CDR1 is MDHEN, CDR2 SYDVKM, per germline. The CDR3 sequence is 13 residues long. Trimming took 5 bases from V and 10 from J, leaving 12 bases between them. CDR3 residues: CASSPRAWSPLHF. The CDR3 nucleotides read TGTGCCAGCAGTCCCAGGGCCTGGTCACCCCTCCACTTT.

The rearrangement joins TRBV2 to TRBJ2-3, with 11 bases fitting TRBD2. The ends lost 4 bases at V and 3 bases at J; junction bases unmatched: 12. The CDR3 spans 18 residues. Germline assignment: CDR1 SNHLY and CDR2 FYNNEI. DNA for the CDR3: TGTGCCAGCAGTGGAAAGGCTAGCGGGGGGCCGGAAACAGATACGCAGTATTTT. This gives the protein CASSGKASGGPETDTQYF.

The CDR3 coding sequence is TGTGCCAGCAGCGAAGGATTCGGGCCCCTCCACTTT. This translates into CASSEGFGPLHF. The chain links TRBV5-4 to TRBJ1-6; D is ambiguous. CDR1 and CDR2 (germline): SGHNT, YYREEE (reference sequence). V lost 4 bases, J lost 13 bases, and 12 bases lay in between. The CDR3 consists of 12 residues.

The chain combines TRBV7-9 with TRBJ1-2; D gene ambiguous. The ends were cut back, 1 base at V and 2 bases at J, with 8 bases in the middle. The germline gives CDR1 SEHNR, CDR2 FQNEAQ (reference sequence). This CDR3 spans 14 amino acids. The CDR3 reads CASSLVPQNYGYTF. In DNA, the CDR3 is TGTGCCAGCAGCTTAGTTCCCCAGAACTATGGCTACACCTTC.

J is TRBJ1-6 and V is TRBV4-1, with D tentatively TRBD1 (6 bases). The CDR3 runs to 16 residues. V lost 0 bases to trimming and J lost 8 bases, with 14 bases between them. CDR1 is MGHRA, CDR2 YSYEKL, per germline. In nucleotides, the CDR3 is TGCGCCAGCAGCCAAGATCCGGGGGGCAACCATTCACCCCTCCACTTT. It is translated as CASSQDPGGNHSPLHF.

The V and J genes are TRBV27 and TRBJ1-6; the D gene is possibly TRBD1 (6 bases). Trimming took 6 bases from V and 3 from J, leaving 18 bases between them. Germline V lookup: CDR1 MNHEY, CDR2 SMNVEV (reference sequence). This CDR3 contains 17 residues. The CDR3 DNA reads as TGTGCCAGCAGCCAGGTCAAGGGGGGGTTCTATAATTCACCCCTCCACTTT. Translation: CASSQVKGGFYNSPLHF.

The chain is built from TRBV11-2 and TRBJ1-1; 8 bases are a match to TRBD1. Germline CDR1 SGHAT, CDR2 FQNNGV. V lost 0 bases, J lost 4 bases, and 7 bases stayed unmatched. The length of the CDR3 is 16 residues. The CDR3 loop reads CASSLDPGGRGTEAFF. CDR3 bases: TGTGCCAGCAGCTTAGATCCAGGGGGCCGCGGCACTGAAGCTTTCTTT.

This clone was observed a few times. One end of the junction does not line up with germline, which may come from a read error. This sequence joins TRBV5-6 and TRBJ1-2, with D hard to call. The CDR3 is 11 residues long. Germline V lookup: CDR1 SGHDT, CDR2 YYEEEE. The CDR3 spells CASSLGSGCSF. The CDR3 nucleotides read TGTGCCAGCAGCTTGGGGTCGGGATGCTCCTTC.